This passage covers 20 T cell receptor beta chains from one sample sequenced in a study of shared clonotypes between healthy human individuals. Here immunoSEQ multiplex PCR was the method, and the copy in TCRdb shows in-frame clones only, minus some. The sample comprises about 560,000 clones, around 80% of which are singletons, and around 13% rests with the top ten. Sequencing was done on a sample of PBMCs. The receptor set was obtained from a middle-aged woman in good health. Some clones in this sample may be carry-over from other donors' samples.

The chain joins TRBV15 to TRBJ2-7; D possibly uses TRBD1 or TRBD2 (5 bases each). The germline CDR1 and CDR2 sequences are LNHNV and YYDKDF (reference sequence). V lost 2 bases to trimming and J lost 5 bases, with 19 bases between them. There are 16 residues in the CDR3. The CDR3 DNA is TGTGCCACCAGCAGACCTCCTGGGGGTAGTCTCCACGAGCAGTACTTC. This gives the protein CATSRPPGGSLHEQYF.

This clone was observed a handful of times. CDR3 bases: TGTGCCAGTAGCCTGGGGGACAGGGGGCTATACGAGCAGTACTTC. Encoded protein: CASSLGDRGLYEQYF. The V and J genes are TRBV19 and TRBJ2-7; 12 positions match TRBD1. CDR1 LNHDA and CDR2 SQIVND come from the germline V gene (reference sequence). This CDR3 region has 15 residues. Trimming at V came to 6 bases and at J to 4 bases, leaving 7 bases not matched to a gene.

Turning to this clone: Different DNA sequences within this sample yield the same CDR3. V usage is TRBV7-2 and J usage is TRBJ2-7; possible D gene TRBD1, 6 bases. The V gene's germline CDR1 is SGHTA and CDR2 FQGNSA. This CDR3 has 14 amino acids. Trimming shortened V by 1 base and J by 3 bases, and 10 bases separated the two germline ends. The CDR3, as DNA: TGTGCCAGCAGCTTAGACAGGGCCAGCTACGAGCAGTACTTC. Translating it yields CASSLDRASYEQYF.

This chain connects TRBV5-4 to TRBJ2-7, with D possibly matching TRBD2 (5 bases). The CDR3 runs to 13 residues. Germline CDR1 reads SGHNT; CDR2 reads YYREEE (reference sequence). Trimming took 2 bases from V and 3 from J, leaving 9 bases between them. The CDR3 loop reads CASSFKGDYEQYF. For the CDR3, the DNA is TGTGCCAGCAGCTTCAAGGGAGACTACGAGCAGTACTTC.

This clone was detected once. The V gene is TRBV19, the J gene TRBJ2-7; D might be TRBD1 (5 bases). The CDR3 covers 12 residues. The V end lost 8 bases, the J end lost 0 bases, and 8 bases lay between the germline ends. The germline V gene encodes CDR1 LNHDA and CDR2 SQIVND (reference sequence). This CDR3 reads CASSGNSYEQYF. The CDR3 DNA reads as TGTGCCAGTTCAGGGAACTCCTACGAGCAGTACTTC. Full variable domain (outside the CDR3, taken from reference TRBV19 and TRBJ2-7): DGGITQSPKYLFRKEGQNVTLSCEQNLNHDAMYWYRQDPGQGLRLIYYSQIVNDFQKGDIAEGYSVSREKKESFPLTVTSAQKNPTAFYLCASSGNSYEQYFGPGTRLTVT.

The chain is built from TRBV7-9 and TRBJ2-5, with D perhaps TRBD2 (5 bases). The CDR3 has 16 amino acids. The V gene's germline CDR1 is SEHNR and CDR2 FQNEAQ (reference sequence). V gave up 0 bases and J gave up 7 bases, with 18 bases separating them. Here the CDR3 reads CASSLAASPSRWTQYF. In DNA form, the CDR3 reads TGTGCCAGCAGCTTAGCGGCTAGCCCCTCGAGGTGGACCCAGTACTTC.

The CDR3 loop reads CASSPTGDTGKLFF. Here the CDR3 DNA reads TGTGCCAGCAGTCCGACAGGGGATACGGGAAAACTGTTTTTT. The rearrangement joins TRBV27 to TRBJ1-4; TRBD1 aligns across 8 bases. The J segment lost 10 bases and the V segment lost 5 bases, leaving 9 bases of the junction unmatched. CDR3 length: 14 residues. Germline V gene lookup returns CDR1 MNHEY and CDR2 SMNVEV (reference sequence).

The chain uses TRBV9 and TRBJ1-3; no firm D call. The V end was cut by 0 bases, the J end by 0 bases, with 7 bases between. The CDR3 consists of 15 residues. Germline V gene sequence: CDR1 SGDLS, CDR2 YYNGEE. CDR3 residues: CASSVDRGSGNTIYF. In DNA, the CDR3 is TGTGCCAGCAGCGTAGACCGGGGCTCTGGAAACACCATATATTTT. The variable domain in full, completed from reference TRBV9 and TRBJ1-3, reads DSGVTQTPKHLITATGQRVTLRCSPRSGDLSVYWYQQSLDQGLQFLIQYYNGEERAKGNILERFSAQQFPDLHSELNLSSLELGDSALYFCASSVDRGSGNTIYFGEGSWLTVV.

The table lists this clone with a few counts. This rearrangement joins TRBV20-1 to TRBJ1-5; no clear D. The V end lost 8 bases, the J end lost 11 bases, and 7 bases lay between the germline ends. The CDR3 is 8 residues long. Looked up from germline, CDR1 is DFQATT and CDR2 is SNEGSKA (reference sequence). The CDR3 loop is CSPPSQHF. CDR3 sequence (DNA): TGCAGTCCACCATCCCAGCATTTT.

This clone was counted between two and nine times. The chain couples TRBV4-3 to TRBJ2-2; tentatively, D is TRBD2 (6 bases). V lost 4 bases and J lost 0, with 9 bases in between. The germline gives CDR1 LGHNA, CDR2 YSLEER. The CDR3 consists of 15 residues. The CDR3 is CASSLAVSNTGELFF. As DNA, the CDR3 is TGCGCCAGCAGCCTAGCGGTATCGAACACCGGGGAGCTGTTTTTT.

This clone is a singleton in its sample. Germline is not matched at one junction end, which may reflect a read error. V is TRBV18 and J is TRBJ1-1, with TRBD1 matching 7 bases. In germline, CDR1 is KGHSH, CDR2 LQKENI. This CDR3 spans 16 amino acids. As DNA, the CDR3 is TGTGCCAGCTCACTCACTGTACTGACAGGGAACACTGAGGCTTTCTTT. Protein product: CASSLTVLTGNTEAFF.

CDR3 sequence: CASSQGYGPDYEQYF. The CDR3 bases are TGCGCCAGCAGCCAAGGTTACGGACCTGACTACGAGCAGTACTTC. This chain links TRBV4-3 with TRBJ2-7; D is uncertain. Trimming cost V 1 base and J 3 bases, with 13 bases left between them. The CDR3 totals 15 residues. Germline V gives CDR1 LGHNA, CDR2 YSLEER.

V gene TRBV6-6 combines with J gene TRBJ2-7, with D perhaps matching TRBD2 (5 bases). The CDR3 length is 14 residues. The V end lost 5 bases, the J end lost 2 bases, and 13 bases lay between the germline ends. Germline V gene sequence: CDR1 MNHNY, CDR2 SVGAGI (reference sequence). The DNA for the CDR3 is TGTGCCAGCAGTCCTCAGAGGGCTCCCTACGAGCAGTACTTC. Translated, it gives CASSPQRAPYEQYF.

The V gene is TRBV30, the J gene TRBJ1-2, with D perhaps TRBD1 (6 bases). Trimming stripped 5 bases from V and 4 bases from J, with 20 bases between. Germline V gene lookup returns CDR1 GTSNPN and CDR2 SVGIG (reference sequence). The CDR3 spans 15 residues. The DNA of the CDR3 is TGTGCCTGGGCCCGTCGTGACAGGAGTATCTATGGCTACACCTTC. This sequence encodes CAWARRDRSIYGYTF. Drawing the rest from reference TRBV30 and TRBJ1-2, the complete variable domain is SQTIHQWPATLVQPVGSPLSLECTVEGTSNPNLYWYRQAAGRGLQLLFYSVGIGQISSEVPQNLSASRPQDRQFILSSKKLLLSDSGFYLCAWARRDRSIYGYTFGSGTRLTVV.

This chain links TRBV7-2 with TRBJ2-7; D is ambiguous. CDR3 length equals 12 residues. The germline V and J ends were trimmed by 5 bases and 0 bases, with 5 bases remaining between them. Germline loops: CDR1 SGHTA, CDR2 FQGNSA. DNA for the CDR3: TGTGCCAGCAGCCCATACTCCTACGAGCAGTACTTC. It specifies CASSPYSYEQYF.

This clone was seen only a few times. This may stem from a read error, because a much larger clone lies one nucleotide away. This chain uses TRBV5-4 with TRBJ1-1; 12 nucleotides agree with TRBD1. Per the germline V gene, CDR1 is SGHNT and CDR2 is YYREEE (reference sequence). The CDR3 runs to 14 residues. The CDR3 coding sequence is TGTGCCAGCAGCTTCGGGACAGGGGGCACTGTAGCTTTCTTT. It encodes CASSFGTGGTVAFF.

This chain links TRBV4-1 with TRBJ2-1; 8 bases line up with TRBD2. This CDR3 is 15 amino acids long. Germline-derived CDR1 and CDR2 are MGHRA and YSYEKL. With 4 bases clipped from V and 3 bases from J, the junction kept 5 bases outside the gene matches. CDR3 nucleotides: TGCGCCAGCAGCCCGACGGGACTAGTCTACAATGAGCAGTTCTTC. Translated: CASSPTGLVYNEQFF.

This chain joins TRBV20-1 and TRBJ2-3, with no clear D. V was clipped by 3 bases and J by 5 bases, with 6 bases between them. The CDR3 totals 11 residues. Germline CDR1 DFQATT, CDR2 SNEGSKA (reference sequence). The CDR3 loop is CSASGEDTQYF. CDR3 DNA: TGCAGTGCTAGTGGGGAAGATACGCAGTATTTT.

This sequence joins TRBV5-1 and TRBJ2-7; possibly TRBD2 for D (6 bases). V lost 4 bases and J 2 bases, leaving 13 bases between the germline ends. The CDR3 contains 14 residues. Germline-derived CDR1 and CDR2 are SGHRS and YFSETQ. The CDR3 sequence is CASSERPGAYEQYF. The CDR3, as DNA: TGCGCCAGCAGCGAACGGCCGGGGGCCTACGAGCAGTACTTC.

The genes are TRBV4-1 and TRBJ2-1; 12 bases fit TRBD2. Germline CDR1 reads MGHRA; CDR2 reads YSYEKL. There are 19 residues in the CDR3. J lost 6 bases, V lost 3 bases, and 15 bases had no gene match. CDR3: CASSHPRRLAGAPSNEQFF. In DNA form, the CDR3 reads TGCGCCAGCAGCCATCCCCGACGACTAGCGGGAGCGCCGTCCAATGAGCAGTTCTTC.